This T cell receptor beta chain is from a study of T-cell reconstitution after alpha-beta-depleted transplantation in children. The study, taken as a whole, reports: Once a year had passed after transplant, T-cell counts and diversity came mostly from newly produced T cells.

Germline V lookup: CDR1 DFQATT, CDR2 SNEGSKA (reference sequence). Trimming removed 4 bases at V and 0 bases at J, with 9 bases between. This CDR3 region has 13 residues. The TCRbeta library incorporated unique molecular identifiers. One entry per CDR3 protein, called by TCRdb with MiXCR from the PCR reads. This sample yields roughly 310,000 distinct CDR3 sequences, of which approximately 23% are seen a single time; approximately 11% belongs to the top ten. This clonotype was recorded a few times. Its cognate antigen is unknown. This sample comprised PBMCs, mostly from graft donor cells, obtained 180 days after TCRalphabeta/CD19-depleted stem cell transplant. The rearrangement uses TRBV20-1 and TRBJ1-1; a weak D match, TRBD1 (5 bases). The receptor's source is a male patient between 10 and 17 years old who had a stem cell transplant for acute lymphoblastic leukemia, so the T cells may come from the graft donor. The CDR3 here is CSAKSGVNTEAFF. In DNA form, the CDR3 reads TGCAGTGCTAAGTCGGGGGTGAACACTGAAGCTTTCTTT.